This T cell receptor (beta chain) is from a study of blood T cell repertoires in COVID-19. At the level of the study: The United States, Italy and Spain supplied acute and convalescent COVID-19 samples. Nucleic acid was either cDNA or gDNA, and it came from T cells, B-cell-depleted T cells, or PBMCs.

Original handling: Amplified reference gene primers provided the basis for estimating nucleated cell counts. Produced via immunoSEQ multiplex PCR; TCRdb's table is partial and in-frame only. The DNA was the basis for D and trimming; V, J and clone size are from that table. Of approximately 240,000 clones listed, approximately 82% were seen once; the top ten hold 1.4%. Trimming shortened V by 6 bases and J by 0 bases, and 18 bases separated the two germline ends. This CDR3 has 16 amino acids. CDR1 is KGHSH, CDR2 LQKENI, per germline. This clone has only one observation. The sequencing sample was made of peripheral blood. The origin of this receptor is a woman in her thirties or forties who had recovered from COVID-19. The genes are TRBV18 and TRBJ2-7; weak D call: TRBD2 (5 bases). The CDR3 sequence: CASSPTPGITSYEQYF. The DNA for the CDR3 is TGTGCCAGCTCTCCAACCCCCGGGATCACCTCCTACGAGCAGTACTTC.